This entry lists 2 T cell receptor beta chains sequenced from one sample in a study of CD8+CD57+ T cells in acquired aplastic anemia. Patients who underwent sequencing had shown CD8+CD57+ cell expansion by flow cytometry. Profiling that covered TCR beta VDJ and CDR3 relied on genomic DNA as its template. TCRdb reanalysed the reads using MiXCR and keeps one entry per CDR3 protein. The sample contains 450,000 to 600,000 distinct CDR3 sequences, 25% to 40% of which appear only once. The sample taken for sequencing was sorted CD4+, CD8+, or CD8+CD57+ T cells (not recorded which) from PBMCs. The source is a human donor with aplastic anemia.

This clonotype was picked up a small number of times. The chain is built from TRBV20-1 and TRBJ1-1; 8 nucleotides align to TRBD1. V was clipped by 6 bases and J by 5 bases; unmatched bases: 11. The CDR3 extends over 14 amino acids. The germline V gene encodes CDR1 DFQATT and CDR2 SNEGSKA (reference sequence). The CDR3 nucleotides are TGCAGTGCCCGGAACAGGGGGTCGGGAACTGAAGCTTTCTTT. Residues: CSARNRGSGTEAFF.

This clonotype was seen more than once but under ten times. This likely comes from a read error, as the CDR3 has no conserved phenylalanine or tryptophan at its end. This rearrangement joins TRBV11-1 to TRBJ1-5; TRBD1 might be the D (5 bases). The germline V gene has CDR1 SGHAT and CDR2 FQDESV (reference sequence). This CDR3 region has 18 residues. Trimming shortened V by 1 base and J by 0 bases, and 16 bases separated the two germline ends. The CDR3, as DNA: TGTGCCAGCAGCTTAGAAACCGGGACTCGGGGTAGCAATCAGCCCCAGCATTTG. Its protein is CASSLETGTRGSNQPQHL.